These 8 T cell receptor beta chains originate from one sample sequenced in a study of technical replicates of blood from a few donors. Libraries were prepared by immunoSEQ multiplex PCR; TCRdb keeps only in-frame clonotypes and omits some of them. The sample includes tens of thousands of clones, roughly 95% seen only once; the top ten take 0.3% to 0.45%. Sequencing was performed on T cells isolated from PBMCs. The source of these receptors is a human donor in good health.

The V gene is TRBV6-5, the J gene TRBJ2-7; TRBD2 agrees at 10 bases. This CDR3 spans 15 amino acids. J was trimmed by 3 bases and V by 6 bases; bases with no gene match: 8. Germline CDR1 is MNHEY and CDR2 is SVGAGI. The CDR3 is CASSHYGLADYEQYF. The CDR3 coding sequence is TGTGCCAGCAGCCATTATGGACTAGCGGACTACGAGCAGTACTTC.

CDR3: CASSLRQGNGELFF. CDR3 DNA sequence: TGTGCCAGCAGCTTAAGACAGGGGAACGGGGAGCTGTTTTTT. The V gene is TRBV7-9, the J gene TRBJ2-2; TRBD1 matches 8 bases. Unmatched junction bases numbered 3, after V lost 2 bases and J lost 7 bases. CDR1 and CDR2 (germline): SEHNR, FQNEAQ (reference sequence). This CDR3 has 14 amino acids.

V and J are TRBV4-2 and TRBJ2-1; TRBD2 matches 12 bases. This CDR3 has 15 amino acids. Trimming cost V 3 bases and J 7 bases; bases outside gene matches: 4. Germline CDR1 reads LGHNA; CDR2 reads YNFKEQ. CDR3 amino acids: CASSQKLAGGNEQFF. The CDR3 DNA follows: TGTGCCAGCAGCCAGAAGCTAGCGGGAGGGAATGAGCAGTTCTTC.

The CDR3 region is CAWEKQGFTEAFF. The CDR3 region has the DNA TGTGCCTGGGAGAAACAGGGGTTCACTGAAGCTTTCTTT. This chain joins TRBV30 and TRBJ1-1; 7 positions match TRBD1. The length of the CDR3 is 13 residues. V trimming: 5 bases; J trimming: 4 bases; junction bases outside the gene matches: 7. The germline V gene has CDR1 GTSNPN and CDR2 SVGIG (reference sequence).

The chain joins TRBV19 to TRBJ2-7, with D perhaps TRBD1 (6 bases). The V end lost 5 bases, the J end lost 2 bases, and 16 bases lay between the germline ends. In germline, CDR1 is LNHDA, CDR2 SQIVND (reference sequence). The CDR3 contains 15 residues. CDR3 bases: TGTGCCAGTAGTGTACGCCGGGACACCACCTACGAGCAGTACTTC. It is translated as CASSVRRDTTYEQYF.

The rearrangement uses TRBV19 and TRBJ1-1; D unclear. Between the trimmed V and J ends, which lost 3 bases and 1 base, there was a span of 12 bases. Per the germline V gene, CDR1 is LNHDA and CDR2 is SQIVND (reference sequence). CDR3 length: 15 amino acids. CDR3 residues: CASSIGRGWNTEAFF. The CDR3 DNA is TGTGCCAGTAGTATCGGCCGGGGTTGGAACACTGAAGCTTTCTTT.

The chain has TRBV9 and TRBJ2-2; D uncertain. CDR1 SGDLS and CDR2 YYNGEE come from the germline V gene. The ends were cut back, 0 bases at V and 5 bases at J, with 8 bases in the middle. The CDR3 contains 14 residues. CDR3 sequence: CASSVAFGTGELFF. CDR3 DNA sequence: TGTGCCAGCAGCGTAGCCTTCGGGACCGGGGAGCTGTTTTTT.

The chain joins TRBV5-6 to TRBJ1-2; 9 bases are a match to TRBD1. The CDR3 spans 16 residues. The germline gives CDR1 SGHDT, CDR2 YYEEEE. With 0 bases clipped from V and 6 bases from J, the junction kept 9 bases outside the gene matches. The CDR3 DNA sequence: TGTGCCAGCAGCTTGGACAGGGGGCGAGCGGTCAATGGCTACACCTTC. Its translation is CASSLDRGRAVNGYTF.